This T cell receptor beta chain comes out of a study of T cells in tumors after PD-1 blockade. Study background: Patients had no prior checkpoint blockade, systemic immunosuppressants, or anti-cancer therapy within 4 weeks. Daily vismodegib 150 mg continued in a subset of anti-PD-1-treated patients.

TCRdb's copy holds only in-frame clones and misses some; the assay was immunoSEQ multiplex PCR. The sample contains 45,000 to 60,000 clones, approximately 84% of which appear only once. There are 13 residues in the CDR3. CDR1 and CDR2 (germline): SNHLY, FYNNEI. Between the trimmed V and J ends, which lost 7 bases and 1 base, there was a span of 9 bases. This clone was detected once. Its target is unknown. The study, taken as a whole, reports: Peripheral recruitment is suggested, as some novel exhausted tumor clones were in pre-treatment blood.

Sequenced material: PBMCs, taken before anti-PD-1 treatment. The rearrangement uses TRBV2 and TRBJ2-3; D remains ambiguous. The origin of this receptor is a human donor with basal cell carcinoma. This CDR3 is CASTEIGTDTQYF. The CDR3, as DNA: TGTGCCAGCACCGAGATCGGCACAGATACGCAGTATTTT.